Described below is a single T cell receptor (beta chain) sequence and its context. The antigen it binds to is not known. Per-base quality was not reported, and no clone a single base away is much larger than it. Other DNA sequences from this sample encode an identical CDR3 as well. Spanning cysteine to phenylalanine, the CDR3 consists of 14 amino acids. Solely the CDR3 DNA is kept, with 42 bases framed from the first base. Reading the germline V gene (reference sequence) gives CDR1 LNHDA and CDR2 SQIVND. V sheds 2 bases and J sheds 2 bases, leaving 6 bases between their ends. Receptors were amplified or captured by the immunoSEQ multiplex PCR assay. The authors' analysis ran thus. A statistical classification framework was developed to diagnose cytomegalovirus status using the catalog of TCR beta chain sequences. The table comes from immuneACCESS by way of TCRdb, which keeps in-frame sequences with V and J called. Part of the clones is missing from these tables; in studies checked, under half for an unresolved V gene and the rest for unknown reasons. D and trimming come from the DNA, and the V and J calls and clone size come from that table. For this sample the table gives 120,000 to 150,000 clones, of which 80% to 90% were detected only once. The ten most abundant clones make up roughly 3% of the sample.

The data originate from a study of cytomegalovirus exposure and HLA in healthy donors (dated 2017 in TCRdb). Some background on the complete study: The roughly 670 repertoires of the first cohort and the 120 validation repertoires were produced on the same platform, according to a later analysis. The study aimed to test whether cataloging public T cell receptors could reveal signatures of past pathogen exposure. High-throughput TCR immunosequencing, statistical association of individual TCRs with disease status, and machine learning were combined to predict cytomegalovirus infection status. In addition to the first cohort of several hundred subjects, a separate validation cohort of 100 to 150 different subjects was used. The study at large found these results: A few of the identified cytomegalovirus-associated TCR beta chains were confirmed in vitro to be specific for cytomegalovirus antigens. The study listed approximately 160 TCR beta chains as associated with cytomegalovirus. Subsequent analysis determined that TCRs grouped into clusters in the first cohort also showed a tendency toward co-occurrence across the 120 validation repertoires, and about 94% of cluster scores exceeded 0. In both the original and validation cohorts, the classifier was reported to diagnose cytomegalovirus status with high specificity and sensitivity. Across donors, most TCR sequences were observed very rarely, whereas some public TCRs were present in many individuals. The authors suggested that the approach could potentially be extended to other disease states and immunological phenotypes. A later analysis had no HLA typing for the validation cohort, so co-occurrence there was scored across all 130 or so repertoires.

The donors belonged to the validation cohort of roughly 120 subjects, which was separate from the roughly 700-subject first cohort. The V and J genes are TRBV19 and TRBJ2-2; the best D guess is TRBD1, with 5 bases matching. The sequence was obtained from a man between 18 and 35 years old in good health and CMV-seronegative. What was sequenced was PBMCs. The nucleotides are TGTGCCAGTAGTATACAGGGAAACACCGGGGAGCTGTTTTTT. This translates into CASSIQGNTGELFF.